These 14 T cell receptor beta chains came from one sample sequenced in a study of T-cell reconstitution after alpha-beta-depleted transplantation in children. Preparation of the TCRbeta library involved a method that used unique molecular identifiers. TCRdb used MiXCR to reprocess the PCR reads, holding one entry per CDR3 protein. The sample lists almost 500,000 distinct CDR3 sequences, 10% to 13% occurring once. This sample comprised PBMCs, obtained before TCRalphabeta/CD19-depleted stem cell transplant. The receptors derive from a child aged 2-15 years with inherited bone marrow failure, due to receive a stem cell transplant.

Only a few counts were recorded for this clonotype. The chain carries TRBV5-1 and TRBJ2-7; D gene uncertain. The germline V gene has CDR1 SGHRS and CDR2 YFSETQ. The CDR3 runs 13 residues. Trimming took off 5 bases at V and 7 bases at J, with 16 bases between the two ends. The CDR3 here is CASRATARREQYF. DNA of the CDR3: TGCGCCAGCAGGGCTACCGCACGACGGGAGCAGTACTTC. The full variable domain, completed using reference TRBV5-1 and TRBJ2-7, is KAGVTQTPRYLIKTRGQQVTLSCSPISGHRSVSWYQQTPGQGLQFLFEYFSETQRNKGNFPGRFSGRQFSNSRSEMNVSTLELGDSALYLCASRATARREQYFGPGTRLTVT.

This clonotype was counted between two and nine times. The CDR3, as DNA: TGCAGCGTTCTACTAGGGGCAAGGTACAATGAGCAGTTCTTC. This translates into CSVLLGARYNEQFF. The chain is built from TRBV29-1 and TRBJ2-1, with D perhaps matching TRBD1 or TRBD2 (5 bases each). Germline CDR1 is SQVTM and CDR2 is ANQGSEA. The length of the CDR3 is 14 residues. V lost 5 bases and J lost 4, with 15 bases in between.

The chain uses TRBV7-9 and TRBJ2-1; D possibly corresponds to TRBD1 (5 bases). Germline CDR1 is SEHNR and CDR2 is FQNEAQ (reference sequence). Trimming took off 5 bases at V and 5 bases at J, with 10 bases between the two ends. This CDR3 comprises 13 residues. The CDR3 is CASSQGSHNEQFF. The CDR3 DNA follows: TGTGCCAGCAGCCAGGGATCCCACAATGAGCAGTTCTTC.

The sample holds many counts of this clonotype. The chain carries TRBV4-1 and TRBJ2-1; 13 nucleotides agree with TRBD2. This CDR3 region has 15 residues. Germline lookup yields CDR1 MGHRA and CDR2 YSYEKL. V lost 5 bases to trimming and J lost 4 bases; unmatched junction nucleotides: 2. This chain's CDR3 is CASSGTSGAYNEQFF. DNA for the CDR3: TGCGCCAGCAGCGGGACTAGCGGGGCTTACAATGAGCAGTTCTTC.

This clonotype was seen at least ten times. This chain connects TRBV4-1 to TRBJ1-5; D possibly corresponds to TRBD1 (6 bases). V lost 1 base and J 3 bases, leaving 10 bases between the germline ends. The CDR3 runs 15 residues. CDR1 and CDR2 from the germline V gene are MGHRA and YSYEKL. The DNA of the CDR3 is TGCGCCAGCAGCCAAGGCGGACAGCCCAATCAGCCCCAGCATTTT. Protein sequence: CASSQGGQPNQPQHF.

This chain connects TRBV29-1 to TRBJ2-3; the D is unclear. Germline CDR1 is SQVTM and CDR2 is ANQGSEA. V shed 4 bases and J shed 2 bases, with 13 bases lying between them. The CDR3 totals 14 residues. The CDR3 loop reads CSVGPARATDTQYF. The CDR3 DNA reads as TGCAGCGTTGGGCCGGCGCGCGCCACAGATACGCAGTATTTT.

This clonotype was detected ten times or more. The chain recombines TRBV29-1 with TRBJ2-1, with D unresolved. CDR1 is SQVTM and CDR2 is ANQGSEA in the germline V gene. V was clipped by 5 bases and J by 4 bases, with 12 bases between them. This CDR3 spans 13 amino acids. In DNA, the CDR3 is TGCAGCGTTCCAATGCGGAATTACAATGAGCAGTTCTTC. It yields the protein CSVPMRNYNEQFF.

This clonotype was seen ten or more times. The chain carries TRBV27 and TRBJ2-7; maybe TRBD1 (5 bases). The CDR3 consists of 14 residues. From germline, CDR1 is MNHEY and CDR2 SMNVEV (reference sequence). V shed 2 bases and J shed 8 bases, with 16 bases lying between them. CDR3 nucleotides: TGTGCCAGCAGTTTAGTTCCAGGGTCCGGGCAGCAGTACTTC. It specifies CASSLVPGSGQQYF.

V is TRBV7-9 and J is TRBJ2-7; TRBD1 is a possible D gene (6 bases). This CDR3 has 15 amino acids. Looked up from germline, CDR1 is SEHNR and CDR2 is FQNEAQ (reference sequence). Trimming took off 5 bases at V and 5 bases at J, with 19 bases between the two ends. CDR3 nucleotides: TGTGCCAGCAGCCCCGCCGGGATAAAGGGGGACGAGCAGTACTTC. It yields the protein CASSPAGIKGDEQYF.

This clonotype was seen ten or more times. This rearrangement joins TRBV27 to TRBJ2-5, with D unresolved. Trimming removed 7 bases at V and 5 bases at J, with 8 bases between. The CDR3 consists of 11 residues. Germline V gene data show CDR1 as MNHEY and CDR2 as SMNVEV (reference sequence). The CDR3 loop reads CASTLGETQYF. Here the CDR3 DNA reads TGTGCCAGCACCCTAGGGGAGACCCAGTACTTC.

This clonotype appeared a single time. It may be a read error: a sequence one base away is much more abundant. This chain joins TRBV25-1 and TRBJ2-5; D remains ambiguous. Germline CDR1 and CDR2: MGHDK and SYGVNS. Trimming cost V 0 bases and J 5 bases, with 4 bases left between them. This CDR3 comprises 12 residues. This CDR3 reads CASSEYGETQYF. CDR3 DNA sequence: TGTGCCAGCAGTGAATATGGGGAGACCCAGTACTTC.

Details on this clonotype: The conserved phenylalanine or tryptophan normally closing the CDR3 is absent here, so this likely arose from a read error. It is unclear where the CDR3 begins or ends on the DNA, so no DNA is shown, and the CDR3 is as TCRdb lists it. The chain recombines TRBV21-1 with TRBJ2-1; TRBD1, the table's D call, was not compared with the DNA. TRBV21-1 is a pseudogene locus. The CDR3 spans 20 amino acids, including both terminal residues. The CDR3 protein is CASSKAQGTGTQTHGNEQFI.

This clonotype has at least ten counts. J is TRBJ2-7 and V is TRBV27, with D unclear. The length of the CDR3 is 16 residues. Germline V gene data show CDR1 as MNHEY and CDR2 as SMNVEV (reference sequence). The germline V and J ends were trimmed by 5 bases and 2 bases, with 19 bases remaining between them. CDR3 protein: CASSPSYGPVTYEQYF. The DNA for the CDR3 is TGTGCCAGCAGTCCTTCTTACGGGCCAGTCACCTACGAGCAGTACTTC.

The chain is built from TRBV12-3 or TRBV12-4 and TRBJ2-3; no reliable D call. V lost 3 bases, J lost 2 bases, and 6 bases lay in between. The length of the CDR3 is 13 residues. The CDR3 region is CASSLRNTDTQYF. CDR3 bases: TGTGCCAGCAGTTTGCGGAACACAGATACGCAGTATTTT.